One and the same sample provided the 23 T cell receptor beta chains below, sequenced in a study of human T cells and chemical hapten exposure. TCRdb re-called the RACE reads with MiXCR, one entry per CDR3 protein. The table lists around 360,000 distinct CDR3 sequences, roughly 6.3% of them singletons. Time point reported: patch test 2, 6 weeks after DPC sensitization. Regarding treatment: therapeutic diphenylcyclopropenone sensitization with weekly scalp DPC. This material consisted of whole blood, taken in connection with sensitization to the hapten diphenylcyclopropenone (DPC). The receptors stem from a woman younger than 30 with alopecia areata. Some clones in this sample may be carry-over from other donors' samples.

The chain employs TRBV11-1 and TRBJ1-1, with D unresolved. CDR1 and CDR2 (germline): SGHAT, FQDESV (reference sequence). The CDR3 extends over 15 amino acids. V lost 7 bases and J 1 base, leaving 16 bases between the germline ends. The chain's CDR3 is CASTLRRTGNTEAFF. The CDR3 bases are TGTGCCAGCACCCTACGCCGGACGGGGAACACTGAAGCTTTCTTT.

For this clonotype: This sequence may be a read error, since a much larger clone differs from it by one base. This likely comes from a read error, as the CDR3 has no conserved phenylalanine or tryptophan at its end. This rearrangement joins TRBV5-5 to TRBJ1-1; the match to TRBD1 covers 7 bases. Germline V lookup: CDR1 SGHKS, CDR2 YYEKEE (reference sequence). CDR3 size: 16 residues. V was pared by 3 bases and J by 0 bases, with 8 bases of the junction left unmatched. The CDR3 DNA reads TGTGCCAGCAGCTCGACATCCGGGACAGTGAACACTGAAGCTTTCCTT. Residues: CASSSTSGTVNTEAFL.

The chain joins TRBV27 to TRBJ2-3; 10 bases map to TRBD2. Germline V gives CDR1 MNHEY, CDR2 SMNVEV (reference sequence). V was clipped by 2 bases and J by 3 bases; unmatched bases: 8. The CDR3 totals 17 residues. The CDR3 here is CASSLSWASGGTDTQYF. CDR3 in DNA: TGTGCCAGCAGTTTAAGTTGGGCTAGCGGGGGAACAGATACGCAGTATTTT.

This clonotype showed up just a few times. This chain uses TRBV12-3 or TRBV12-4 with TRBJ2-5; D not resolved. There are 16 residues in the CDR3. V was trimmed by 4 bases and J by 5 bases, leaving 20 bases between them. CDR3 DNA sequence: TGTGCCAGCAGTTCGACCGGACGGTCCCACATGGAGACCCAGTACTTC. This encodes CASSSTGRSHMETQYF.

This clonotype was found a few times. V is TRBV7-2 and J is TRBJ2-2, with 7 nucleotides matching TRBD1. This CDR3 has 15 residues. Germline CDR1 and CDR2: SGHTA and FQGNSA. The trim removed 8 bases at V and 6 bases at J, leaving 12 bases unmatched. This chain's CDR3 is CASELDRASAGELFF. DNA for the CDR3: TGTGCCAGCGAGCTTGACAGGGCTAGTGCCGGGGAGCTGTTTTTT. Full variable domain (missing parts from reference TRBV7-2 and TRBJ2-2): GAGVSQSPSNKVTEKGKDVELRCDPISGHTALYWYRQSLGQGLEFLIYFQGNSAPDKSGLPSDRFSAERTGGSVSTLTIQRTQQEDSAVYLCASELDRASAGELFFGEGSRLTVL.

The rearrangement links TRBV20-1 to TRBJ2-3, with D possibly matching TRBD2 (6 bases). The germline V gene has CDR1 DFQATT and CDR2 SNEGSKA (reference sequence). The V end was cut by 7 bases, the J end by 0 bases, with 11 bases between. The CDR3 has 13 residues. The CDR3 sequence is CSGLAASTDTQYF. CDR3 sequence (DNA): TGCAGTGGGTTAGCGGCTAGCACAGATACGCAGTATTTT.

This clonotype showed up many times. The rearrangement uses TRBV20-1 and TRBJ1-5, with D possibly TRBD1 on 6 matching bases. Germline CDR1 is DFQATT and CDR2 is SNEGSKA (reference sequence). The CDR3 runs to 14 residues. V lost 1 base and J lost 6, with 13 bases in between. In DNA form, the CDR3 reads TGCAGTGCTAGAGTACCAGGGGAAAGTCAGCCCCAGCATTTT. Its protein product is CSARVPGESQPQHF.

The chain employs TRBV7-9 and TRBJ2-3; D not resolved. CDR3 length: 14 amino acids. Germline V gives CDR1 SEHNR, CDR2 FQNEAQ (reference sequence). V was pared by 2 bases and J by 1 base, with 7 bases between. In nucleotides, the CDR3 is TGTGCCAGCAGCTTATTTCCCGGCACAGATACGCAGTATTTT. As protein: CASSLFPGTDTQYF.

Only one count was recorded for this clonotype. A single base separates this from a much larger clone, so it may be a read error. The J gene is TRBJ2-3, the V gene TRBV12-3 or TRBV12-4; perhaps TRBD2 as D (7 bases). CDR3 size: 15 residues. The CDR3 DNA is TGTGCCGGCAGCCCGGGGGGCGGGGGCACAGATACGCAGTATTTT. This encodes CAGSPGGGGTDTQYF.

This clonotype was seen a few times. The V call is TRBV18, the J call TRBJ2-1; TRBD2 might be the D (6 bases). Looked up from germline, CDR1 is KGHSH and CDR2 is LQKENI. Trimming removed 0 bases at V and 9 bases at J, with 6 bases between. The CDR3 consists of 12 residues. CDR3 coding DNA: TGTGCCAGCTCACCACCGGGGGGTGAGCAGTTCTTC. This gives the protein CASSPPGGEQFF. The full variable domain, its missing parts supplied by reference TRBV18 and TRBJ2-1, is NAGVMQNPRHLVRRRGQEARLRCSPMKGHSHVYWYRQLPEEGLKFMVYLQKENIIDESGMPKERFSAEFPKEGPSILRIQQVVRGDSAAYFCASSPPGGEQFFGPGTRLTVL.

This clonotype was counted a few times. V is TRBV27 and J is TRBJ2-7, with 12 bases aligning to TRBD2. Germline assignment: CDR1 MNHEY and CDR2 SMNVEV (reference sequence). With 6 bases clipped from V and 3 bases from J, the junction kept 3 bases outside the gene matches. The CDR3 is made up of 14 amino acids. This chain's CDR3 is CASRLLAGGYEQYF. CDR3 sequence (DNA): TGTGCCAGCAGACTACTAGCGGGGGGCTACGAGCAGTACTTC.

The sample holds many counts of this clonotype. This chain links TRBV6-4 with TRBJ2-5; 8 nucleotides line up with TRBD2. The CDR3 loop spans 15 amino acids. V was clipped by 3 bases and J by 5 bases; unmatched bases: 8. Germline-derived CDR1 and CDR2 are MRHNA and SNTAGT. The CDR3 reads CASSEGASGGETQYF. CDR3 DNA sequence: TGTGCCAGCAGTGAGGGCGCAAGCGGGGGTGAGACCCAGTACTTC.

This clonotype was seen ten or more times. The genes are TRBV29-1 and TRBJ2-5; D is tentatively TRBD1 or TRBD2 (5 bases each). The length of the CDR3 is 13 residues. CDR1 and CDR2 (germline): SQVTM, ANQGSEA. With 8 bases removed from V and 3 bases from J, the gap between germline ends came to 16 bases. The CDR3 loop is CSTRRGEEETQYF. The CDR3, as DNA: TGCAGCACCCGTCGGGGCGAAGAAGAGACCCAGTACTTC.

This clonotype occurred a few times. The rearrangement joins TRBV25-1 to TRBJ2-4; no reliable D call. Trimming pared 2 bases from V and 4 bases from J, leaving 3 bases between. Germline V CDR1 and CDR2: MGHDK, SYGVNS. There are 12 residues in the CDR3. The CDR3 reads CASSEEKNIQYF. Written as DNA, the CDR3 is TGTGCCAGCAGTGAAGAGAAAAACATTCAGTACTTC.

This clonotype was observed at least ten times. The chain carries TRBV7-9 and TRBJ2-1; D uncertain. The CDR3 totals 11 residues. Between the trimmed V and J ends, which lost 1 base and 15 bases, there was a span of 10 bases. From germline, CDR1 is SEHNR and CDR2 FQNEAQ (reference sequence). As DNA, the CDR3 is TGTGCCAGCAGCTTAGGAATCCGAGGGTTCTTC. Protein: CASSLGIRGFF.

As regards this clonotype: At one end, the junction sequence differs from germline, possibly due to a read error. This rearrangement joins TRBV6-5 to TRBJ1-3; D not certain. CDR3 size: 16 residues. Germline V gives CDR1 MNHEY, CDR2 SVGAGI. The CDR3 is CASSFTAGDSGNTIYF. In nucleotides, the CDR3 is TGCGCCAGCAGTTTCACCGCCGGGGACTCTGGAAACACCATATATTTT.

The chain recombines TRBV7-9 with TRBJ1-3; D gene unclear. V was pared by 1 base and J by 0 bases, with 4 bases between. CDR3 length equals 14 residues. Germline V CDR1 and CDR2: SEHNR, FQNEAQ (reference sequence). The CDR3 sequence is CASSLESSGNTIYF. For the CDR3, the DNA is TGTGCCAGCAGCTTAGAGTCCTCTGGAAACACCATATATTTT.

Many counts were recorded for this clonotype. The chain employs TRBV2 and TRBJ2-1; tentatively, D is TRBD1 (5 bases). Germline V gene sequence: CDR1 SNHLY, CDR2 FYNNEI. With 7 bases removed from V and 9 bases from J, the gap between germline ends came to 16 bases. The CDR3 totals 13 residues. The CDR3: CASTLGWGGEQFF. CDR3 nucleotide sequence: TGTGCCAGCACGTTGGGGTGGGGCGGTGAGCAGTTCTTC.

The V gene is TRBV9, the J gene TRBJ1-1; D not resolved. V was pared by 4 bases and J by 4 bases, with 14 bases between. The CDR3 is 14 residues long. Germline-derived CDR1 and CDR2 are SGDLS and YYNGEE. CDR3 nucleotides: TGTGCCAGCAGCTCCCCCAACCTCGGCACTGAAGCTTTCTTT. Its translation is CASSSPNLGTEAFF.

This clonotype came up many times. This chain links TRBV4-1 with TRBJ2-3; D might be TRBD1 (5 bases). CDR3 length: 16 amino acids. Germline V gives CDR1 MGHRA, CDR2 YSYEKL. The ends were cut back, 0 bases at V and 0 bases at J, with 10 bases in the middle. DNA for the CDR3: TGCGCCAGCAGCCAAGAAGGACAACCTAGCACAGATACGCAGTATTTT. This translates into CASSQEGQPSTDTQYF.

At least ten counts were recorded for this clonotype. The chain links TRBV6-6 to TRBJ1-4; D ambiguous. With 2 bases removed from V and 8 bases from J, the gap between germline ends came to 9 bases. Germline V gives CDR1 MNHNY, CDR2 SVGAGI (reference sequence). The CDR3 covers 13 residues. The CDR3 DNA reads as TGTGCCAGCAGTTACAGGTCTGTCGAAAAACTGTTTTTT. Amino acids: CASSYRSVEKLFF.

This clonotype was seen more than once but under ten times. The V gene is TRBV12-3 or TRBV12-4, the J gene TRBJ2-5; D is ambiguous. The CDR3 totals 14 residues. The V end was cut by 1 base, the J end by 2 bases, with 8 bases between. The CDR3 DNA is TGTGCCAGCAGTTTAGAGAGGAGTCAAGAGACCCAGTACTTC. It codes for CASSLERSQETQYF.

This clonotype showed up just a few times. The CDR3 coding sequence is TGTGCCAGCAGCCAAGATTGGAGGCGGGACAATGAGCAGTTCTTC. It translates to CASSQDWRRDNEQFF. V gene TRBV3-1 combines with J gene TRBJ2-1; D possibly corresponds to TRBD2 (5 bases). Germline assignment: CDR1 LGHDT and CDR2 YNNKEL (reference sequence). Between the trimmed V and J ends, which lost 0 bases and 5 bases, there was a span of 11 bases. This CDR3 has 15 residues.